This T cell receptor (beta chain) was identified during a study of blood T cells in healthy people across ages. Trimming removed 2 bases from V and 2 bases from J, with 2 bases in between. The germline gives CDR1 LGHDT, CDR2 YNNKEL (reference sequence). This CDR3 is 12 amino acids long. Total RNA was isolated from each sample in quantities of at least 5 micrograms. Of note for this clonotype: With a much larger clone just one base away, this may be a read error.

Through a sample-barcoded 5' primer and a J-beta primer mix, a second PCR was run for roughly 6 to 11 cycles. TCRdb redid the calling of the 5' RACE reads with MiXCR, one entry per CDR3 protein. The table shows 1.5 million to 2 million distinct CDR3 sequences, with roughly 28% occurring only once. The sequencing input was blood. The TCR originated in a woman in her twenties or thirties in good health. The genes are TRBV3-1 and TRBJ2-3; no clear D. CDR3 in DNA: TGTGCCAGCAGCCAACACACAGATACGCAGTATTTT. Amino acids: CASSQHTDTQYF.